What follows are 12 T cell receptor beta chains derived from one specimen sequenced in a study of technical replicates of blood from a handful of donors. Some clones are missing from TCRdb's copy, which holds only in-frame ones; the method was immunoSEQ multiplex PCR. The sample contains tens of thousands of clones, just under 90% of which appear only once. Material for sequencing was PBMCs. The receptors come from a human donor in good health. Some clones in this sample may be carry-over from other donors' samples.

The chain carries TRBV15 and TRBJ1-1; D is possibly TRBD1 (5 bases). The CDR3 sequence is 14 residues long. Trimming stripped 0 bases from V and 1 base from J, with 6 bases between. Germline CDR1 is LNHNV and CDR2 is YYDKDF (reference sequence). In DNA form, the CDR3 reads TGTGCCACCAGCAGAGACAGGGCGAACACTGAAGCTTTCTTT. This translates into CATSRDRANTEAFF.

This clone was observed once. The chain is built from TRBV5-1 and TRBJ2-1, with 7 nucleotides matching TRBD1. CDR3 length equals 16 residues. Germline-derived CDR1 and CDR2 are SGHRS and YFSETQ. V shed 4 bases, J shed 4 bases, and the junction held 11 bases outside the gene matches. The CDR3 loop reads CASSARPDRQYNEQFF. Written as DNA, the CDR3 is TGCGCCAGCAGCGCGAGACCGGACAGGCAGTACAATGAGCAGTTCTTC.

The chain joins TRBV4-1 to TRBJ1-2; D uncertain. The CDR3 spans 12 residues. Looked up from germline, CDR1 is MGHRA and CDR2 is YSYEKL. Trimming took 5 bases from V and 8 from J, leaving 12 bases between them. CDR3 in amino acids: CASSFRGGGYTF. The CDR3 DNA sequence: TGCGCCAGCAGCTTTCGGGGAGGCGGCTACACCTTC.

The chain carries TRBV15 and TRBJ1-5; D is ambiguous. V lost 1 base and J 0 bases, leaving 7 bases between the germline ends. CDR3 length: 15 residues. Germline CDR1 reads LNHNV; CDR2 reads YYDKDF (reference sequence). Written as DNA, the CDR3 is TGTGCCACCAGCAGAGGACTCAATAGCAATCAGCCCCAGCATTTT. Its protein product is CATSRGLNSNQPQHF.

J is TRBJ2-3 and V is TRBV7-2; possible D gene TRBD1, 5 bases. Germline V gene lookup returns CDR1 SGHTA and CDR2 FQGNSA. Trimming removed 8 bases at V and 0 bases at J, with 12 bases between. The CDR3 consists of 14 residues. The CDR3 DNA reads TGTGCCAGCGGGGCCCCAGGAAGCACAGATACGCAGTATTTT. It translates to CASGAPGSTDTQYF.

The genes are TRBV10-3 and TRBJ1-4, with D tentatively TRBD1 (6 bases). The V gene's germline CDR1 is ENHRY and CDR2 SYGVKD. CDR3 length equals 15 residues. Between the trimmed V and J ends, which lost 10 bases and 5 bases, there was a span of 20 bases. DNA for the CDR3: TGTGCCACGCAACCGGGGGGGGGCCCAAATGAAAAACTGTTTTTT. It yields the protein CATQPGGGPNEKLFF.

The chain carries TRBV4-1 and TRBJ2-3; 9 nucleotides agree with TRBD2. This CDR3 region has 15 residues. The V gene's germline CDR1 is MGHRA and CDR2 YSYEKL. The J segment lost 4 bases and the V segment lost 5 bases, leaving 7 bases of the junction unmatched. Here the CDR3 reads CASSYLAGVPDTQYF. The CDR3 bases are TGCGCCAGCAGCTATTTAGCGGGAGTTCCAGATACGCAGTATTTT.

The chain is built from TRBV30 and TRBJ2-7; 10 bases fit TRBD1. The CDR3 has 15 residues. Germline CDR1 and CDR2: GTSNPN and SVGIG (reference sequence). J was trimmed by 4 bases and V by 7 bases; bases with no gene match: 13. The CDR3 DNA reads TGTGCCTATTCCGGGACAGGGGTTTCTAGGTACGAGCAGTACTTC. Protein sequence: CAYSGTGVSRYEQYF.

The chain links TRBV20-1 to TRBJ2-1; no clear D. The germline V gene has CDR1 DFQATT and CDR2 SNEGSKA (reference sequence). The CDR3 sequence is 10 residues long. V was cut by 5 bases and J by 10 bases, with 9 bases left in between. The CDR3: CSAVLREQFF. The DNA of the CDR3 is TGCAGTGCTGTCTTGAGAGAGCAGTTCTTC.

The rearrangement links TRBV7-9 to TRBJ2-3; 7 nucleotides line up with TRBD1. The germline CDR1 and CDR2 sequences are SEHNR and FQNEAQ (reference sequence). The CDR3 consists of 15 residues. The V segment lost 5 bases and the J segment 0 bases; nucleotides outside the gene matches: 5. CDR3 in DNA: TGTGCCAGCAGCCTACAGGGGATGAGCACAGATACGCAGTATTTT. Translation: CASSLQGMSTDTQYF.

This clone was found a few times. J is TRBJ2-7 and V is TRBV27; 7 bases fit TRBD2. Trimming at V came to 4 bases and at J to 6 bases, leaving 9 bases not matched to a gene. This CDR3 is built from 14 residues. Germline V gene sequence: CDR1 MNHEY, CDR2 SMNVEV (reference sequence). This chain's CDR3 is CASSSPNGRGEQYF. Written as DNA, the CDR3 is TGTGCCAGCAGTTCTCCTAATGGGAGGGGCGAGCAGTACTTC.

The rearrangement links TRBV30 to TRBJ2-5; 8 nucleotides match TRBD2. This CDR3 region has 12 residues. Germline CDR1 reads GTSNPN; CDR2 reads SVGIG (reference sequence). The ends lost 5 bases at V and 5 bases at J; junction bases unmatched: 4. The CDR3 is CAWGGRTETQYF. The CDR3 bases are TGTGCCTGGGGCGGGAGGACGGAGACCCAGTACTTC.